This is a list of T cell receptor beta chains from one sample in a study of shared clonotypes between healthy human individuals. Measured with immunoSEQ multiplex PCR; TCRdb has only the in-frame clones, and not every one. The sample holds about a million clones, 75% seen once. Sample: memory CD4+ T cells sorted from blood. The receptors were sampled from a man aged 18 to 35 in good health. Both conserved end residues are part of each CDR3. D genes are given only for firm matches. Clone size is shown for a subset of rows, as once, few, many or a class of expanded clone.

v_call,d_call,clone_size,j_call,cdr3_nt,cdr3_aa
TRBV20-1,-,few,TRBJ1-1,TGCAGTGCTAGTCCGGACACTGAAGCTTTCTTT,CSASPDTEAFF
TRBV7-2,TRBD1,-,TRBJ1-1,TGTGCCAGCAGCTTATTCCAGGGGGTAAGCACTGAAGCTTTCTTT,CASSLFQGVSTEAFF
TRBV14,-,once,TRBJ2-7,TGTGCCAGCAGCCAAGAAGGATTTTACTTCGAGCAGTACTTC,CASSQEGFYFEQYF
TRBV5-1,-,-,TRBJ2-6,TGCGCCAGCAGCGTCAGTCCTCCTGGGGCCAACGTCCTGACTTTC,CASSVSPPGANVLTF
TRBV6-5,-,-,TRBJ1-5,TGTGCCAGCAGTCCCCGGCCGGAGCAGCCCCAGCATTTT,CASSPRPEQPQHF
TRBV7-9,-,-,TRBJ2-7,TGTGCCAGCAGCTTAGCAAGCGGCTTCGAGCAGTACTTC,CASSLASGFEQYF
TRBV27,-,few,TRBJ1-1,TGTGCCAGCAGTTTATCGGACAGAACCCGCACTGAAGCTTTCTTT,CASSLSDRTRTEAFF
TRBV11-2,-,few,TRBJ2-7,TGTGCCAGCAGCTTAGATGGGGGCTACGAGCAGTACTTC,CASSLDGGYEQYF
TRBV14,TRBD2,-,TRBJ2-5,TGTGCCAGCAGCTCGTACGGGCTAGCGGGGGGCCGGTCCAGGGAGACCCAGTACTTC,CASSSYGLAGGRSRETQYF
TRBV7-9,-,once,TRBJ2-6,TGTGCCAGCAGCTTGGACGGAGGCTCTGGGGCCAACGTCCTGACTTTC,CASSLDGGSGANVLTF
TRBV4-1,TRBD2,-,TRBJ2-6,TGCGCCAGCAGCCGAGAGGCGCTAGCGGCTTCTGGGGCCAACGTCCTGACTTTC,CASSREALAASGANVLTF
TRBV5-1,-,-,TRBJ1-2,TGCGCCAGCAGCTTGGCCGGCAGTTCTAACTATGGCTACACCTTC,CASSLAGSSNYGYTF
TRBV30,TRBD1,-,TRBJ2-7,TGTGCCTACTCGACAGGGTTCTACGAGCAGTACTTC,CAYSTGFYEQYF
TRBV15,TRBD2,-,TRBJ2-7,TGTGCCACCAGCAGAGGCCGTTCTAGCGGACCCTACGAGCAGTACTTC,CATSRGRSSGPYEQYF
TRBV29-1,TRBD1,once,TRBJ1-6,TGCAGCGTTAAGAGTTTGGACAGGGAAGTACCAAGCTCCTATAATTCACCCCTCCACTTT,CSVKSLDREVPSSYNSPLHF
TRBV6-1,-,-,TRBJ2-5,TGTGCCAGCAGGGGGGACCACCGGGAGCAGTACTTC,CASRGDHREQYF
TRBV7-2,-,once,TRBJ2-1,TGTGCCAGCAGCTTAGTGGGCGGGTCCATTAATGAGCAGTTCTTC,CASSLVGGSINEQFF
TRBV20-1,-,-,TRBJ1-4,TGCAGCGGGTTGGCTAATGAAAAACTGTTTTTT,CSGLANEKLFF
TRBV30,TRBD2,few,TRBJ2-5,TGTGCCTGGAGTGCCGCAACTAAGGGACTAGCGGGACCCTACCAAGAGACCCAGTACTTC,CAWSAATKGLAGPYQETQYF
TRBV19,-,-,TRBJ2-2,TGTGCCAGTAGTCGAGGACCAGTCGGGGAGCTGTTTTTT,CASSRGPVGELFF
TRBV6-5,-,-,TRBJ1-2,TGTGCCAGCAGACCGGGGCAGATTAACTATGGCTACACCTTC,CASRPGQINYGYTF
TRBV6-5,TRBD2,many,TRBJ2-1,TGTGCCACCGGGACTAGCGATGTAAATGAGCAGTTCTTC,CATGTSDVNEQFF
TRBV7-2,TRBD1,once,TRBJ2-2,TGTGCCAGCAGCCGGGGACAGGGGCTTACCGGGGAGCTGTTTTTT,CASSRGQGLTGELFF
TRBV2,-,once,TRBJ2-6,TGTGCCAGCAGTGAAGCGCCAACAGGGTCCGGGGCCAACGTCCTGACTTTC,CASSEAPTGSGANVLTF
TRBV28,-,once,TRBJ1-1,TGTGCCAGCAGTTCGGTATCAACGGGGGGGAACACTGAAGCTTTCTTT,CASSSVSTGGNTEAFF
TRBV11-3,-,-,TRBJ2-7,TGTGCCAGCAGCTCAGCAGGAGGCTACGAGCAGTACTTC,CASSSAGGYEQYF
TRBV5-1,-,-,TRBJ2-3,TGCGCCAGCACGGCACAGAAAGATACGCAGTATTTT,CASTAQKDTQYF
TRBV28,-,-,TRBJ2-7,TGTGCCAGCATGGAGACAACAGCCTACGAGCAGTACTTC,CASMETTAYEQYF
TRBV11-2,-,-,TRBJ1-2,TGTGCCAGCAGCTTATTGAGAGGGGGGGATCGGTATGGCTACACCTTC,CASSLLRGGDRYGYTF
TRBV30,TRBD2,-,TRBJ2-5,TGTGCCTGGAGTGTAATCCCGGGGGGAGAGACCCAGTACTTC,CAWSVIPGGETQYF
TRBV5-1,-,-,TRBJ2-7,TGCGCCAGCAGACCGGGGCCGACGGAGGAGCAGTACTTC,CASRPGPTEEQYF
TRBV4-1,-,-,TRBJ2-7,TGCGCCAGCCAAGCCCCGAACACCCCCTACGAGCAGTACTTC,CASQAPNTPYEQYF
TRBV2,-,-,TRBJ2-3,TGTGCCAGCACCCGGGCGGAGCGGCAGTATTTT,CASTRAERQYF